This T cell receptor (beta chain) was documented in a study of Ad26.COV2.S vaccination and SARS-CoV-2 variants. Study background: Participant was drawn from the COV1001 Ad26.COV2.S trial arm. By the intramuscular route, Ad26.COV2.S was given once, or twice 56 days apart.

Indicated treatment: about 20 received Ad26.COV2.S at low or high dose, single or two shots; about five received placebo; per-sample allocation not given. After the first vaccine or placebo injection, samples were drawn on day 63. Vaccination used an Ad26 vector expressing Wuhan-strain SARS-CoV-2 spike. Study outcomes and limitations: Breadth and depth estimates from TCRs may understate total T cell responses.

Repertoires were generated with immunoSEQ multiplex PCR, while TCRdb's copy carries only in-frame clones and drops some. This sample has about 370,000 clones, with around 91% found just once. Trimming left V 2 bases short and J 8 bases short, with 13 bases between. CDR3 length equals 13 residues. Germline CDR1 is SGHNT and CDR2 is YYREEE (reference sequence). With regard to this clone: Its antigen is undetermined.

This clonotype was sampled from a person between 18 and 60 years old who received the Ad26.COV2.S COVID-19 vaccine or a placebo. This specimen consisted of peripheral blood, obtained in a trial of Ad26.COV2.S vaccine versus placebo. This sequence joins TRBV5-4 and TRBJ1-1, with D hard to call. CDR3 nucleotide sequence: TGTGCCAGCAGCTTTGATAGGCTGCCGGAAGCTTTCTTT. This encodes CASSFDRLPEAFF.